This is a list of T cell receptor beta chains from one sample in a study of blood T cell repertoires in COVID-19. Measured with immunoSEQ multiplex PCR; TCRdb has only the in-frame clones, and not every one. The sample comprises a few hundred thousand clones, more than 70% of which are singletons, and just over 1% rests with the top ten. The source material was PBMCs or T cells enriched from blood (not recorded which). The source of these receptors is a woman in her twenties or thirties who had been exposed to COVID-19. Each CDR3 is given with its conserved first and last residue. The D gene is left open where the match is weak. Some rows have no size entry. The others give once, few or many, or a class for an expanded clone.

J: TRBJ1-5
V: TRBV19
D: TRBD1
size: NA
CDR3: CASSTTGSNQPQHF
DNA: TGTGCCAGTAGCACGACAGGGAGCAATCAGCCCCAGCATTTT

J: TRBJ1-4
V: TRBV5-1
D: TRBD1
size: NA
CDR3: CASSLEGTGQEKLFF
DNA: TGCGCCAGCAGCTTGGAAGGGACAGGGCAGGAAAAACTGTTTTTT

J: TRBJ2-7
V: TRBV11-2
D: NA
size: once
CDR3: CASSLPVDEQYF
DNA: TGTGCCAGCAGCTTACCAGTGGACGAGCAGTACTTC

J: TRBJ2-1
V: TRBV19
D: NA
size: NA
CDR3: CASSGQTYNEQFF
DNA: TGTGCCAGCTCGGGACAAACCTACAATGAGCAGTTCTTC

J: TRBJ1-4
V: TRBV6-5
D: NA
size: once
CDR3: CASSYSYRSTNEKLFF
DNA: TGTGCCAGCAGTTACTCCTACAGGTCAACTAATGAAAAACTGTTTTTT

J: TRBJ1-1
V: TRBV5-1
D: NA
size: NA
CDR3: CASSLVTGTMNTEAFF
DNA: TGCGCCAGCAGCTTGGTTACAGGGACCATGAACACTGAAGCTTTCTTT

J: TRBJ1-4
V: TRBV29-1
D: TRBD1
size: NA
CDR3: CSASTGGSEKLFF
DNA: TGCAGCGCCTCGACAGGGGGCTCTGAAAAACTGTTTTTT

J: TRBJ1-1
V: TRBV28
D: NA
size: once
CDR3: CASSPPSGGTEAFF
DNA: TGTGCCAGCAGTCCCCCAAGTGGCGGAACTGAAGCTTTCTTT

J: TRBJ2-1
V: TRBV28
D: NA
size: NA
CDR3: CASTPGRVDEQFF
DNA: TGTGCCAGCACCCCGGGTAGAGTCGATGAGCAGTTCTTC

J: TRBJ1-1
V: TRBV2
D: TRBD1
size: NA
CDR3: CASRGTGAREAFF
DNA: TGTGCCAGCAGGGGGACAGGGGCCAGAGAAGCTTTCTTT

J: TRBJ1-5
V: TRBV27
D: NA
size: NA
CDR3: CASGPGEHPNQPQHF
DNA: TGTGCCAGCGGCCCCGGAGAGCATCCCAATCAGCCCCAGCATTTT

J: TRBJ2-5
V: TRBV18
D: NA
size: NA
CDR3: CASSPKHYSGTGKETQYF
DNA: TGTGCCAGCTCACCTAAACACTACTCCGGGACTGGTAAAGAGACCCAGTACTTC

J: TRBJ1-5
V: TRBV20-1
D: NA
size: NA
CDR3: CSASGSRNQPQHF
DNA: TGCAGTGCTAGTGGCTCCCGGAATCAGCCCCAGCATTTT

J: TRBJ2-3
V: TRBV30
D: TRBD2
size: NA
CDR3: CAWSISRTSGSSDTQYF
DNA: TGTGCCTGGAGTATTTCGAGGACTAGCGGGAGTTCAGATACGCAGTATTTT

J: TRBJ1-4
V: TRBV7-2
D: NA
size: NA
CDR3: CASSLGGHSNEKLFF
DNA: TGTGCCAGCAGCTTAGGAGGGCACAGCAATGAAAAACTGTTTTTT

J: TRBJ1-1
V: TRBV6-4
D: NA
size: NA
CDR3: CASSDIRMAEAFF
DNA: TGTGCCAGCAGTGATATCAGGATGGCTGAAGCTTTCTTT

J: TRBJ2-5
V: TRBV12-1
D: NA
size: NA
CDR3: CASSPNFSGRVRGQETQYF
DNA: TGTGCCAGCAGCCCAAACTTTAGCGGGAGGGTTAGGGGACAAGAGACCCAGTACTTC

J: TRBJ2-7
V: TRBV7-9
D: TRBD2
size: NA
CDR3: CASSLLISGSSEQYF
DNA: TGTGCCAGCAGCTTACTCATTAGCGGGAGTTCCGAGCAGTACTTC

J: TRBJ2-5
V: TRBV7-6
D: NA
size: NA
CDR3: CASSLMVAAQETQYF
DNA: TGTGCCAGCAGCTTAATGGTAGCGGCCCAAGAGACCCAGTACTTC